Below are 14 T cell receptor beta chains sequenced from a single sample in a study of blood T cell repertoires in COVID-19. Method: immunoSEQ multiplex PCR; TCRdb's copy keeps in-frame clones and lacks some. The sample includes a few hundred thousand clones, around 84% seen only once; the top ten take under 1.5%. The sequencing input was peripheral blood. The receptors shown here come from a middle-aged woman who had recovered from COVID-19.

This clone was detected many times. The chain couples TRBV24-1 to TRBJ2-2; 12 bases line up with TRBD2. The CDR3 covers 19 residues. The ends lost 2 bases at V and 0 bases at J; junction bases unmatched: 6. Looked up from germline, CDR1 is KGHDR and CDR2 is SFDVKD. This CDR3 is CATSDSLAGGLSNTGELFF. DNA for the CDR3: TGTGCCACCAGTGATTCACTAGCGGGGGGCCTTTCGAACACCGGGGAGCTGTTTTTT.

The gene calls are TRBV29-1 and TRBJ2-7, with 8 bases aligning to TRBD1. CDR1 and CDR2 (germline): SQVTM, ANQGSEA. Germline trimming cut 2 bases from V and 0 bases from J; bases unmatched to any gene: 3. The CDR3 loop spans 14 amino acids. In nucleotides, the CDR3 is TGCAGCGTTGAATCTGGGACAGGCTCCTACGAGCAGTACTTC. Translation: CSVESGTGSYEQYF.

This chain uses TRBV28 with TRBJ1-2; 9 bases are shared with TRBD1. V lost 4 bases, J lost 3 bases, and 12 bases stayed unmatched. CDR1 MDHEN and CDR2 SYDVKM come from the germline V gene. The CDR3 has 17 residues. Here the CDR3 reads CASSWPTGGGLDYGYTF. The CDR3 DNA sequence: TGTGCCAGCAGTTGGCCTACAGGGGGCGGTCTTGACTATGGCTACACCTTC.

This chain joins TRBV11-2 and TRBJ1-1, with D maybe TRBD1 (5 bases). CDR3 size: 13 residues. The V end was cut by 5 bases, the J end by 8 bases, with 15 bases between. Germline CDR1 SGHAT, CDR2 FQNNGV. Written as DNA, the CDR3 is TGTGCCAGCAGCCGCGACCTGACAGACGAAGCTTTCTTT. As protein: CASSRDLTDEAFF.

The CDR3, as DNA: TGTGCCAGCAGCGTCTCAGGGGCGGAGACCCAGTACTTC. Protein sequence: CASSVSGAETQYF. V usage is TRBV9 and J usage is TRBJ2-5; D is possibly TRBD1 (6 bases). This CDR3 spans 13 amino acids. The V gene's germline CDR1 is SGDLS and CDR2 YYNGEE. V lost 2 bases and J lost 5, with 10 bases in between.

In DNA form, the CDR3 reads TGCAGCGTGCACAGGGGCGGTGGCTTTGCTGAAGCTTTCTTT. Encoded protein: CSVHRGGGFAEAFF. This chain joins TRBV29-1 and TRBJ1-1, with 7 bases that match TRBD1. Trimming at V came to 6 bases and at J to 6 bases, leaving 13 bases not matched to a gene. The CDR3 is 14 amino acids. Germline V CDR1 and CDR2: SQVTM, ANQGSEA.

The chain carries TRBV19 and TRBJ1-2, with D tentatively TRBD1 (6 bases). CDR3 length: 16 residues. V lost 6 bases, J lost 3 bases, and 20 bases lay in between. Germline loops: CDR1 LNHDA, CDR2 SQIVND (reference sequence). The CDR3 bases are TGTGCCAGTAGCCGAGAACACAGGGTCCCCTACTATGGCTACACCTTC. It specifies CASSREHRVPYYGYTF.

V usage is TRBV18 and J usage is TRBJ1-1; a possible D gene is TRBD1 (5 bases). CDR1 is KGHSH, CDR2 LQKENI, per germline. V gave up 3 bases and J gave up 3 bases, with 14 bases separating them. The CDR3 is made up of 15 amino acids. The CDR3 reads CASSPLSGTYTEAFF. DNA for the CDR3: TGTGCCAGCTCACCTCTCTCCGGGACTTACACTGAAGCTTTCTTT. The complete variable domain, with remaining parts taken from reference TRBV18 and TRBJ1-1, reads NAGVMQNPRHLVRRRGQEARLRCSPMKGHSHVYWYRQLPEEGLKFMVYLQKENIIDESGMPKERFSAEFPKEGPSILRIQQVVRGDSAAYFCASSPLSGTYTEAFFGQGTRLTVV.

The chain recombines TRBV7-8 with TRBJ1-5; D might be TRBD1 (5 bases). Germline V gene sequence: CDR1 SGHVS, CDR2 FQNEAQ. The V gene lost 5 bases and the J gene lost 2 bases, with 13 bases spanning the gap. CDR3 length: 15 residues. CDR3 coding DNA: TGTGCCAGCAGCCCGTCTCCGACAGGCAATCAGCCCCAGCATTTT. This encodes CASSPSPTGNQPQHF.

This clone was counted a few times. J is TRBJ1-2 and V is TRBV6-5, with TRBD1 as a possible D gene (6 bases). CDR1 is MNHEY, CDR2 SVGAGI, per germline. Trimming removed 6 bases at V and 8 bases at J, with 16 bases between. The CDR3 consists of 13 residues. CDR3 coding DNA: TGTGCCAGCAGAGACGCCGGGACACGGGGCTACACCTTC. Amino acid sequence: CASRDAGTRGYTF.

The chain carries TRBV5-1 and TRBJ2-3; possible D gene TRBD2, 6 bases. Deletions cut 0 bases from V and 5 bases from J, with 16 bases between. The CDR3 has 16 amino acids. Germline-derived CDR1 and CDR2 are SGHRS and YFSETQ. The CDR3 spells CASSLAEGWGKDTQYF. DNA of the CDR3: TGCGCCAGCAGCTTGGCGGAGGGGTGGGGGAAAGATACGCAGTATTTT.

This chain joins TRBV28 and TRBJ1-6; TRBD1 agrees at 8 bases. With V trimmed by 6 bases and J by 6 bases, 7 bases remained unmatched. Looked up from germline, CDR1 is MDHEN and CDR2 is SYDVKM. The CDR3 runs 15 residues. The CDR3 DNA follows: TGTGCCAGCAGGGGGGGACAGGTCATTAATTCACCCCTCCACTTT. Translation gives CASRGGQVINSPLHF.

The J gene is TRBJ2-7, the V gene TRBV5-6; 11 bases map to TRBD2. Germline CDR1 reads SGHDT; CDR2 reads YYEEEE. V lost 0 bases and J lost 5; bases outside the gene matches: 4. The CDR3 totals 15 residues. CDR3 in amino acids: CASSLAPSGGNEQYF. Here the CDR3 DNA reads TGTGCCAGCAGCTTGGCCCCTAGCGGGGGGAACGAGCAGTACTTC.

The V and J genes are TRBV11-3 and TRBJ1-1, with 7 nucleotides matching TRBD1. The CDR3 totals 12 residues. Germline-derived CDR1 and CDR2 are SGHNT and YENEEA. The J segment lost 10 bases and the V segment lost 5 bases, leaving 7 bases of the junction unmatched. In DNA form, the CDR3 reads TGTGCCAGCAGCCCACGACAGGGTGGAGCTTTCTTT. Protein product: CASSPRQGGAFF.